This T cell receptor beta chain emerged from a study of blood T cell repertoires in COVID-19. Germline values: CDR1 SNHLY, CDR2 FYNNEI. This CDR3 comprises 15 residues. J was trimmed by 7 bases and V by 7 bases; bases with no gene match: 13. The method was immunoSEQ multiplex PCR; TCRdb's version includes in-frame clones alone and lacks a portion of them. Here the sample spans 55,000 to 85,000 clones, roughly 70% being singletons. This sequence joins TRBV2 and TRBJ2-1, with 7 bases matching TRBD2. The sample taken for sequencing was peripheral blood. The TCR comes from a man aged 60 to 69 with acute or convalescent COVID-19. The CDR3 is CASTLERDLGNEQFF. For the CDR3, the DNA is TGTGCCAGCACTCTGGAGCGGGACCTCGGTAATGAGCAGTTCTTC.